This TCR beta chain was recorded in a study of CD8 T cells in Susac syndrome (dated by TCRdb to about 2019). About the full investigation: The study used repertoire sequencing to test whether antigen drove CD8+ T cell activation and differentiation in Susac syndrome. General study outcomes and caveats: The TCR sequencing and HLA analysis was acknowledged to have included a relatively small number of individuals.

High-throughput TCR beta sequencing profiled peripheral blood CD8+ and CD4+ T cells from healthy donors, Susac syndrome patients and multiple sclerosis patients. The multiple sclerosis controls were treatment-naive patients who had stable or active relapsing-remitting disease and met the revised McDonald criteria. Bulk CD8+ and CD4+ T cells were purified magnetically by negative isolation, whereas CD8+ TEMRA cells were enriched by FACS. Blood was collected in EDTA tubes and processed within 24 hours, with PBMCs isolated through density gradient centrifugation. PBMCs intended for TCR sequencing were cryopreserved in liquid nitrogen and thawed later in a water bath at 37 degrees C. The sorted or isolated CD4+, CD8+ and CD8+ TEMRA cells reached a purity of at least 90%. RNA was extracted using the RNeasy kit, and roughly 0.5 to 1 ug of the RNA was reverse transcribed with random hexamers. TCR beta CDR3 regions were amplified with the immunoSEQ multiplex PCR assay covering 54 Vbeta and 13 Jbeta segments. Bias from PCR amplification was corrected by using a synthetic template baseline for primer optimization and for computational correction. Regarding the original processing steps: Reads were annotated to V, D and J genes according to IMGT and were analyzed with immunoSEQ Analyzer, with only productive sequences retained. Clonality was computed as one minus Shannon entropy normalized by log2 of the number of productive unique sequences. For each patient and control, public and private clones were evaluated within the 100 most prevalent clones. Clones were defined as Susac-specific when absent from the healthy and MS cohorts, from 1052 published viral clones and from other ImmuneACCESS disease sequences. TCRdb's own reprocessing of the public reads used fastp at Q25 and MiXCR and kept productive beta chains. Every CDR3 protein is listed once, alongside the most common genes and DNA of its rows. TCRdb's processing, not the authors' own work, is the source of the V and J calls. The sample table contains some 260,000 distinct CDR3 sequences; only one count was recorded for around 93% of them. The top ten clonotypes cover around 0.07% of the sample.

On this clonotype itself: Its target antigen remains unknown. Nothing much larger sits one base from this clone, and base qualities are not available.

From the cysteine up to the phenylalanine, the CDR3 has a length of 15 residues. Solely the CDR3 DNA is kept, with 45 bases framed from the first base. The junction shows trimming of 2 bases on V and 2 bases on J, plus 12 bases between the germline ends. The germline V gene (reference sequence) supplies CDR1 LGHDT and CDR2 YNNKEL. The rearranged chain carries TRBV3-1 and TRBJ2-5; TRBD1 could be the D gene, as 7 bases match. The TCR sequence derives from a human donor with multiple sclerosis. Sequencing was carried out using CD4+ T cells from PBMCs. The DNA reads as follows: TGTGCCAGCAGCCAAAGACAGGGACTTCAAGAGACCCAGTACTTC. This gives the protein CASSQRQGLQETQYF.